These 2 T cell receptor beta chains came from one sample sequenced in a study of T cells after yellow fever vaccination. TCRdb passed the 5' RACE reads through MiXCR, listing each CDR3 protein once. The sample has around 610,000 distinct CDR3 sequences, roughly 12% seen once; the top ten hold about 14%. Sample: PBMCs, taken on the day of the yellow fever booster vaccination. Every receptor here comes from a man aged 30 to 39 who received the YFV17D yellow fever vaccine.

The CDR3, as DNA: TGTGCCAGCAGCCAAGGACGGACAGGGGTTTACGAGCAGTACTTC. Its translation: CASSQGRTGVYEQYF. The chain has TRBV3-1 and TRBJ2-7, with TRBD1 matching 9 bases. V was clipped by 1 base and J by 4 bases; unmatched bases: 5. The CDR3 runs 15 residues. Germline V gene data show CDR1 as LGHDT and CDR2 as YNNKEL (reference sequence).

Ten or more counts support this clonotype. The chain carries TRBV15 and TRBJ1-1; tentative D call: TRBD1 (6 bases). Trimming took off 2 bases at V and 4 bases at J, with 11 bases between the two ends. The CDR3 runs 14 residues. Germline assignment: CDR1 LNHNV and CDR2 YYDKDF (reference sequence). The CDR3 bases are TGTGCCACCAGCAGAAACAGGGTCGGCACTGAAGCTTTCTTT. Translating it yields CATSRNRVGTEAFF.